The rows below give T cell receptor beta chains drawn from one sample of a study of early T cells in non-severe SARS-CoV-2 infection. TCRdb itself ran the 5' RACE reads through MiXCR, one entry per CDR3 protein. The sample has 50,000 to 70,000 distinct CDR3 sequences; 8.9% are singletons. The sequencing input was whole blood. The receptors stem from an adult who was a healthcare worker with PCR-confirmed SARS-CoV-2 infection or an uninfected control (not recorded which). Both conserved end residues are part of each CDR3. D genes are given only for firm matches. Some rows have no size entry. The others give once, few or many, or a class for an expanded clone.

TRBJ1-4 - - TRBV19 TGTGCCAGTAGTATGTTTGGATATAATGAAAAACTGTTTTTT CASSMFGYNEKLFF
TRBJ2-7 - - TRBV12-3/TRBV12-4 TGTGCCAGCAGTTTTATAGGGACGAACGAGCAGTACTTC CASSFIGTNEQYF
TRBJ2-5 many TRBD2 TRBV20-1 TGCAGTGCTGTCACGAACGTGGGAAGTGGGTTGACTAGCGGGCTTGCCCAAGAGACCCAGTACTTC CSAVTNVGSGLTSGLAQETQYF
TRBJ2-7 - TRBD1 TRBV6-5 TGTGCCAGCAGCCGGGACAGGGGCTACGAGCAGTACTTC CASSRDRGYEQYF
TRBJ1-1 many TRBD1 TRBV7-9 TGTGCCAGCACCCAACCCAGGGGGTTGTACACTGAAGCTTTCTTT CASTQPRGLYTEAFF
TRBJ2-3 - - TRBV18 TGTGCCAGCTCACCACTCGCCGGGCGCCCGAGCACAGATACGCAGTATTTT CASSPLAGRPSTDTQYF
TRBJ2-5 many - TRBV28 TGTGCCAGCAGTACAGGGCCCCAAGAGACCCAGTACTTC CASSTGPQETQYF
TRBJ1-3 many TRBD1 TRBV28 TGTGCCAGCAGTTCCCCGGGACAGGGAGGAGGAAACACCATATATTTT CASSSPGQGGGNTIYF
TRBJ2-7 many - TRBV29-1 TGCAGCGTTGTGTTGGGTAACCACGAGCAGTACTTC CSVVLGNHEQYF
TRBJ1-2 many - TRBV5-1 TGCGCCAGCAGCCCCCGGCGGGGGGACGGCTACACCTTC CASSPRRGDGYTF
TRBJ1-1 - - TRBV12-3/TRBV12-4 TGTGCCAGCAGTTTCGGGGGGATTATGAACACTGAAGCTTTCTTT CASSFGGIMNTEAFF
TRBJ2-7 - - TRBV19 TGTGCCAGTAGTATAGATCGGGTAGCGGAGAGCTCCTACGAGCAGTACTTC CASSIDRVAESSYEQYF
TRBJ2-1 many TRBD2 TRBV4-2 TGTGCCAGCACCCGACGACTAGCGGGAACCAATGAGCAGTTCTTC CASTRRLAGTNEQFF
TRBJ1-1 many - TRBV12-3/TRBV12-4 TGTGCCAGCAGCCCTCGGGGGAAGAGGGTGAACACTGAAGCTTTCTTT CASSPRGKRVNTEAFF
TRBJ2-2 many - TRBV19 TGTGCCAGTAGTATATCCCCACTCTTCTCACCGGACACCGGGGAGCTGTTTTTT CASSISPLFSPDTGELFF
TRBJ1-1 many TRBD1 TRBV2 TGTGCCAGCAGTAAACAGGGGACCAACACTGAAGCTTTCTTT CASSKQGTNTEAFF
TRBJ2-1 many - TRBV5-1 TGCGCCAGCAGCCTCCAGGACGTCCGCCAGAATGAGCAGTTCTTC CASSLQDVRQNEQFF
TRBJ1-2 few - TRBV6-2/TRBV6-3 TGTGCCAGCACTCGACAGGAAAATTATGGCTACACCTTC CASTRQENYGYTF
TRBJ2-3 many - TRBV29-1 TGCAGCCCACGGACAGCTTCAACTAGCACAGATACGCAGTATTTT CSPRTASTSTDTQYF
TRBJ2-5 few TRBD1 TRBV20-1 TGCAGTGCTAGACAGGGGGTTGGACAAGAGACCCAGTACTTC CSARQGVGQETQYF
TRBJ2-7 few - TRBV7-9 TGTGCCAGCAGCTTCCCCGGTGGACGGTCCTACGAGCAGTACTTC CASSFPGGRSYEQYF
TRBJ2-4 few TRBD2 TRBV7-8 TGTGCCAGCAGCACCCCTAGCGGGAGGCGAGCCAAAAACATTCAGTACTTC CASSTPSGRRAKNIQYF
TRBJ2-7 many - TRBV28 TGTGCCAGCAGTCAGGGTCTCCACGAGCAGTACTTC CASSQGLHEQYF
TRBJ2-7 medium-sized - TRBV30 TGTGCCTGGAGTGTAGGGAGCTCCTACGAGCAGTACTTC CAWSVGSSYEQYF
TRBJ1-6 - - TRBV20-1 TGCAGTGCAAGGACCGAAAATAATTCACCCCTCCACTTT CSARTENNSPLHF
TRBJ2-7 - - TRBV20-1 TGCAGTGCTCAGGGGAGAGCTAACTACGAGCAGTACTTC CSAQGRANYEQYF
TRBJ2-1 many - TRBV4-3 TGCGCCAGCAGCCAAGATTCTGAAGGTAGCCGGCAGTTCTTC CASSQDSEGSRQFF
TRBJ2-7 many - TRBV27 TGTGCCAGCAGTTTACGGCAGAATAACTACGAGCAGTACTTC CASSLRQNNYEQYF
TRBJ2-2 many TRBD2 TRBV6-5 TGTGCCAGCAGGCCGAGGCTAGCGGGCCAACCGGGGGAGCTGTTTTTT CASRPRLAGQPGELFF